This paragraph reports one TCR beta chain. These data come from a study of cytomegalovirus exposure and HLA in healthy donors. The CDR3 contains 20 residues. With V trimmed by 4 bases and J by 0 bases, 13 bases remained unmatched. Germline CDR1 is LGHNA and CDR2 is YNFKEQ. The PCR ran on 60 Vbeta and 13 Jbeta primers. The data were produced by immunoSEQ multiplex PCR, yet TCRdb's version contains in-frame clones alone and is incomplete. The top ten clones hold roughly 3.2% of a sample with 99,000 or so clones, approximately 70% of them seen once. The sequenced sample consisted of PBMCs. This TCR derives from a man younger than 45 in good health and CMV-seronegative. V gene TRBV4-2 combines with J gene TRBJ2-6, with TRBD1 matching over 9 bases. CDR3 sequence (DNA): TGTGCCAGCAGCCCTCAATTACTGACAGGGGGAAGCTCTGGGGCCAACGTCCTGACTTTC. Protein: CASSPQLLTGGSSGANVLTF.